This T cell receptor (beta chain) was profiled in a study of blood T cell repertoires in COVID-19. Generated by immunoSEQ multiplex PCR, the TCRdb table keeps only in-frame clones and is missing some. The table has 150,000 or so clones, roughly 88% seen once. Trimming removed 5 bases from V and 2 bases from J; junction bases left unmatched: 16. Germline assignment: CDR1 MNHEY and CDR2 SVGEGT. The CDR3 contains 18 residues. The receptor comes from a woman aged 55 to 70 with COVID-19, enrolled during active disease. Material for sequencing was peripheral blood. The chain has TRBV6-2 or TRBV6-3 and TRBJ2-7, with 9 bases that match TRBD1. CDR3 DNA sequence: TGTGCCAGCAGTCTTGACAGGGGGGGTTTCTCCGGGCCCTACGAGCAGTACTTC. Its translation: CASSLDRGGFSGPYEQYF.